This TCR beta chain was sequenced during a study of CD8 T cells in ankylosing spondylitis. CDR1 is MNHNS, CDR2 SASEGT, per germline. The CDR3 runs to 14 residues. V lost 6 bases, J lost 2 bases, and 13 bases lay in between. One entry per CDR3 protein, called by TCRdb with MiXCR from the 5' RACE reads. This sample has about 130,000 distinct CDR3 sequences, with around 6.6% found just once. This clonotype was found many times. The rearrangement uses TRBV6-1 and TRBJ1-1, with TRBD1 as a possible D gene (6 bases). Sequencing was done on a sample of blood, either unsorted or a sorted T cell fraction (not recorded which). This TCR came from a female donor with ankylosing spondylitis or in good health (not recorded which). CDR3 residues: CASRVGQSNTEAFF. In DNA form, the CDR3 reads TGTGCCAGCAGAGTTGGACAGAGCAACACTGAAGCTTTCTTT.